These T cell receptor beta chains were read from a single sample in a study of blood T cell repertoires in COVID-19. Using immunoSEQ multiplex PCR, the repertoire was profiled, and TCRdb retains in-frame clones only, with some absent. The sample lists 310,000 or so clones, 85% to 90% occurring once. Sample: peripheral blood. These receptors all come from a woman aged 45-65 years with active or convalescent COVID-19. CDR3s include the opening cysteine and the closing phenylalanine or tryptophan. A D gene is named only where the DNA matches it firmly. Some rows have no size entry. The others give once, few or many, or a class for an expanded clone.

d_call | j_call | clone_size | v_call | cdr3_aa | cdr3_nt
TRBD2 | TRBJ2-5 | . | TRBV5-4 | CASSLGGGKEGTQYF | TGTGCCAGCAGCTTGGGCGGGGGTAAGGAAGGGACCCAGTACTTC
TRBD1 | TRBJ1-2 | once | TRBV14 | CASSQFTGGGRDGYTF | TGTGCCAGCAGCCAGTTTACAGGGGGCGGTCGCGATGGCTACACCTTC
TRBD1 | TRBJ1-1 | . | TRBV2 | CASSTDRVNTEAFF | TGTGCCAGCAGCACAGACAGGGTTAACACTGAAGCTTTCTTT
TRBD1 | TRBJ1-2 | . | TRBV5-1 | CASSSGAGGVYGYTF | TGCGCCAGCAGCTCTGGGGCAGGGGGCGTCTATGGCTACACCTTC
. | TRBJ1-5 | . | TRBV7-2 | CASSLAYENQPQHF | TGTGCCAGCAGCTTAGCATATGAGAATCAGCCCCAGCATTTT
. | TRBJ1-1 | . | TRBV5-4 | CASSTSQVNTEAFF | TGTGCCAGCAGCACCTCACAGGTGAACACTGAAGCTTTCTTT
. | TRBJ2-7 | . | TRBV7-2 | CASSPQRYSYEQYF | TGTGCCAGCAGCCCCCAGAGGTATTCCTACGAGCAGTACTTC
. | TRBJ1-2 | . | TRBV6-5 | CASSGRGGYTF | TGTGCCAGCAGCGGAAGGGGGGGCTACACCTTC
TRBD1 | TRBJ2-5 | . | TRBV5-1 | CASRFGTAEETQYF | TGCGCCAGCAGGTTCGGGACAGCAGAAGAGACCCAGTACTTC
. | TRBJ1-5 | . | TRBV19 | CASSIFGGNNQPQHF | TGTGCCAGTAGTATATTTGGCGGCAACAATCAGCCCCAGCATTTT
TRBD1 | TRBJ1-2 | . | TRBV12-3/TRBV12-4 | CASRGTGHSGYTF | TGTGCCAGCAGGGGGACAGGGCATTCTGGCTACACCTTC